This T cell receptor (beta chain) was documented in a study of T cell repertoires in cytomegalovirus infection. About the research overall: Alongside well-studied HLA-B-restricted CMV epitopes, recently identified HLA-C-restricted CMV epitopes were also used. From public TCR beta signatures came an indication of both CMV infection and matching HLA type. General study findings and limits: In two of eight donors, the top clonotype was HLA-C-restricted CMV-specific. Based on cumulative public TCR beta family frequency, carriers of CMV plus the relevant HLA were identified.

This clonotype was found a few times. What it recognizes is unknown. V was cut by 5 bases and J by 5 bases, with 10 bases left in between. This CDR3 is built from 12 residues. TCRdb ran MiXCR on the reads and lists one entry per CDR3 protein. The sample includes 900,000 to 950,000 distinct CDR3 sequences, 25% to 40% seen only once; the top ten take over 10%. The sample here was cultured CD8+ T cells from PBMCs, taken from culture after CMV antigen stimulation. The sequence was obtained from a human donor in good health (CMV status not recorded). Some clones in this sample may be carry-over from other donors' samples. The V and J genes are TRBV12-3 or TRBV12-4 and TRBJ2-7; D not resolved. CDR3 in amino acids: CASSPLPNEQYF. The CDR3 nucleotides read TGTGCCAGCAGTCCCTTACCTAACGAGCAGTACTTC.